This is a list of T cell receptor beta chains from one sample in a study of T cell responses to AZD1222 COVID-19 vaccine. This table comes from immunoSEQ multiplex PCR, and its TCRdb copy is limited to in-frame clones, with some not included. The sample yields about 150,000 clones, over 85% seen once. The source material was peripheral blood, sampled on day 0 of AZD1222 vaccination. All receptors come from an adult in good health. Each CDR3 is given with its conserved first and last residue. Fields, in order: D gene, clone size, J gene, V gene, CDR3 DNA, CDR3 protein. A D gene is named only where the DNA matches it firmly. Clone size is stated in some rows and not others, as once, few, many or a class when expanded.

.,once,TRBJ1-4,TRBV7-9,TGTGCCAGCAGCCCAATCATGAGAAACAGGCTAGATAATGAAAAACTGTTTTTT,CASSPIMRNRLDNEKLFF
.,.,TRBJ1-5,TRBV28,TGTGCCAGCAGTTACTCGAATCAGCCCCAGCATTTT,CASSYSNQPQHF
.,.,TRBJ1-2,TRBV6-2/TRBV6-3,TGTGCCAGCAGTTTAGGACAGTTGGGCTATGGCTACACCTTC,CASSLGQLGYGYTF
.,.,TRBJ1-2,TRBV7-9,TGTGCCAGCAGCTTACAGGTCTATGGCTACACCTTC,CASSLQVYGYTF
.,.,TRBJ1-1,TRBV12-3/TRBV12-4,TGTGCCAGCAGGGGCCTGGGGGGCACTGAAGCTTTCTTT,CASRGLGGTEAFF
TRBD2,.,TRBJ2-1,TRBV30,TGTGCCTGGAGTCAGCTAGCGGGAGTGCGGGATGAGCAGTTCTTC,CAWSQLAGVRDEQFF
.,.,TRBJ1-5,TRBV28,TGTGCCAGCAGTTTACTAAGCAGATATAGCAATCAGCCCCAGCATTTT,CASSLLSRYSNQPQHF
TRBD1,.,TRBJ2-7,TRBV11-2,TGTGCCAGCAGCTTCCTTCAATCGAAGGGGGCAAACGAGCAGTACTTC,CASSFLQSKGANEQYF
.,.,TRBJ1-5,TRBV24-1,TGTGCCACCAGTGGAGCGCAAGCGAGGGGTGGCAATCAGCCCCAGCATTTT,CATSGAQARGGNQPQHF
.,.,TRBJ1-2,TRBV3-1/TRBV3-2,TGTGCCAGCAGCCAAGCCCCAGGGTCGACTAACTATGGCTACACCTTC,CASSQAPGSTNYGYTF
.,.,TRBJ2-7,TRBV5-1,TGCGCCAGCAGCGGCGCCGGGACGGACTACGAGCAGTACTTC,CASSGAGTDYEQYF
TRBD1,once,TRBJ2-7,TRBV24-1,TGTGCCACCAGTGATTTGCGGACAGGGGGCGAGCAGTACTTC,CATSDLRTGGEQYF
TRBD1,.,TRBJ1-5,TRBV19,TGTGCCAGTAGGGCTGACAGGGGGCATCAGCCCCAGCATTTT,CASRADRGHQPQHF
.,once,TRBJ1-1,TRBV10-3,TGTGCCATCAGTGAGATCGCGGGGGACACTGAAGCTTTCTTT,CAISEIAGDTEAFF
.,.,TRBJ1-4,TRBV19,TGTGCCAGTAGTAGGTTGAAGAATGAAAAACTGTTTTTT,CASSRLKNEKLFF
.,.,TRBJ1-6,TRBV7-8,TGTGCCAGCAGAAGCAGGGGCGCCTATAATTCACCCCTCCACTTT,CASRSRGAYNSPLHF
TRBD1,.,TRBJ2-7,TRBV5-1,TGCGCCAGCAGCTTGGATCCAGGGGGCGAAAACGAGCAGTACTTC,CASSLDPGGENEQYF
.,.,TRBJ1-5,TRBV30,TGTGCCTGGAGTGTATTAGGTAGCAATCAGCCCCAGCATTTT,CAWSVLGSNQPQHF
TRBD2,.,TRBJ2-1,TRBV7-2,TGTGCCAGCAGCCTTAGTACTAGCGGGCCTTACAATGAGCAGTTCTTC,CASSLSTSGPYNEQFF
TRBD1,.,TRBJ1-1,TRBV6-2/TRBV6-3,TGTGCCAGCAGTTACCTCAGGGGGACGGGGATGAACACTGAAGCTTTCTTT,CASSYLRGTGMNTEAFF
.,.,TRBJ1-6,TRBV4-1,TGCGCCAGCAGCCAAGGACAGCGCGATTCACCCCTCCACTTT,CASSQGQRDSPLHF
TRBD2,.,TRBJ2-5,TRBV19,TGTGCCAGTAGCGGGAGGAACCAAGAGACCCAGTACTTC,CASSGRNQETQYF
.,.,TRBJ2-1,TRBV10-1,TGCGCCAGCAGCTCAATGACTCTTACTGAGCAGTTCTTC,CASSSMTLTEQFF
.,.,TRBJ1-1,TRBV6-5,TGTGCCAGCAGTCCCCCCAGGGGCATGAACACTGAAGCTTTCTTT,CASSPPRGMNTEAFF
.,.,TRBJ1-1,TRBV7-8,TGTGCCAGCAGGAGGAACAGCCTTGCGACTGAAGCTTTCTTT,CASRRNSLATEAFF
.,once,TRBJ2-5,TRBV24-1,TGTGCCACCAGTGATTTTAGGGGGACCCAGTACTTC,CATSDFRGTQYF
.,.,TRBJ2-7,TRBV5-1,TGCGCCAGCAGCTTGGGGCAGGGAGACTACGAGCAGTACTTC,CASSLGQGDYEQYF
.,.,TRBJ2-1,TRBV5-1,TGCGCCAGCAGCTTGGACGGGAGCCCCTACAATGAGCAGTTCTTC,CASSLDGSPYNEQFF
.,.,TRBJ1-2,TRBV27,TGTGCCAGCAGTAACAGACTCTATGGCTACACCTTC,CASSNRLYGYTF
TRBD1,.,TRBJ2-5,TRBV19,TGTGCCAGTAGTCCCTCCCTCACAGGGGGGCAAGAGACCCAGTACTTC,CASSPSLTGGQETQYF
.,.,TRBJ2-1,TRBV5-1,TGCGCCAGCAGCTTGGCGGGCGTTCTCGTCTACAATGAGCAGTTCTTC,CASSLAGVLVYNEQFF
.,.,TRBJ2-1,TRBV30,TGTGCCTGGGAAGGGGGCAATGAGCAGTTCTTC,CAWEGGNEQFF
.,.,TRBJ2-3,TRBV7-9,TGTGCCAGCAGCTTAGGGGGCAGATCCACAGATACGCAGTATTTT,CASSLGGRSTDTQYF
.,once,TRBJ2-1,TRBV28,TGTGCCGCAGGGCAGGATGAGCAGTTCTTC,CAAGQDEQFF
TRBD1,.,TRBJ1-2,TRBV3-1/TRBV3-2,TGTGCCAGCAGCTCGGGACAGCTCTATGGCTACACCTTC,CASSSGQLYGYTF
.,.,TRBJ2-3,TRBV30,TGTGCCTGGAGTAGGAGCACAGATACGCAGTATTTT,CAWSRSTDTQYF
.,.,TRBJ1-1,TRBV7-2,TGTGCCAGCAGCCCCTATACCCAGGGCTTGAACACTGAAGCTTTCTTT,CASSPYTQGLNTEAFF
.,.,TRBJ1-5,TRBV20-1,TGCAGTGCTAGTCGGGGTTTCACGCAGCCCCAGCATTTT,CSASRGFTQPQHF
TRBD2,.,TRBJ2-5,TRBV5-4,TGTGCCAGCAGCTTGGTTGGAGTAGCGGGAGAGACCCAGTACTTC,CASSLVGVAGETQYF
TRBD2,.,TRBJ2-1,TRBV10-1,TGCGCCAGCAGTTCCCTAGCGGGAGAGATCAATGAGCAGTTCTTC,CASSSLAGEINEQFF
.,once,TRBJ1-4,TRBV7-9,TGTGCCAGCAGCTTAACAAGGCAGGGATCCGGAAAACTGTTTTTT,CASSLTRQGSGKLFF
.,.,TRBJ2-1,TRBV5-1,TGCGCCAGCAGAGGAGGGTCAGGGACCCGTGAGCAGTTCTTC,CASRGGSGTREQFF
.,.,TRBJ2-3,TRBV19,TGTGCCAGTAGTATCGGGGCCACAGATACGCAGTATTTT,CASSIGATDTQYF
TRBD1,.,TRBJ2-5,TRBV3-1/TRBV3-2,TGTGCCAGCAGCCAAGGGGACAGGCTCCAAGAGACCCAGTACTTC,CASSQGDRLQETQYF
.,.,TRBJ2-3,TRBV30,TGTGCCTGGAGTGTAACAGGGACTCGCACAGATACGCAGTATTTT,CAWSVTGTRTDTQYF
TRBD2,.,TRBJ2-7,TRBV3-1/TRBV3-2,TGTGCCAGCAGCCAAGATTATCGGGAGGGGGAGCAGTACTTC,CASSQDYREGEQYF
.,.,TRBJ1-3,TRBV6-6,TGTGCCAGCAGTTACTCGCCGGGGCGCGGAAACACCATATATTTT,CASSYSPGRGNTIYF
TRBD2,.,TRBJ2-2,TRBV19,TGTGCCAGTAGTCTGGGCCTCGGGACTAGCGGATTGGCCACCGGGGAGCTGTTTTTT,CASSLGLGTSGLATGELFF
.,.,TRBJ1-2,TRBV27,TGTGCCAGCAGTCCGACCACTAACTATGGCTACACCTTC,CASSPTTNYGYTF
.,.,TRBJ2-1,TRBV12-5,TGTGCTAGTGGTTTGGTAGGGACCGCTCTCAATGAGCAGTTCTTC,CASGLVGTALNEQFF
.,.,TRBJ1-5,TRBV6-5,TGTGCCAGCAGTTACCTGGGCCAGCCCCAGCATTTT,CASSYLGQPQHF